This TCR beta chain was sequenced for a study of PD-L1 blockade in urothelial cancer. Study overall: Intravenous atezolizumab, 1,200 mg every 3 weeks, was begun by patients in the mid-2010s. Prior chemotherapy ranged from 0 to 3 regimens per patient. The analyses of blood took place 3 weeks (second dose) and 6 weeks after treatment start. Researchers found blood samples held a median of approximately 150,000 T cells.

Sequencing was performed with immunoSEQ multiplex PCR; in TCRdb, only in-frame clones are kept and a portion is missing. This table holds 100,000 or so clones, around 82% found once. After removal of 5 bases from V and 4 bases from J, the junction contained 6 bases not matched to a gene. This CDR3 is built from 16 residues. Germline CDR1 SNHLY, CDR2 FYNNEI. This sequence joins TRBV2 and TRBJ2-6; 9 bases map to TRBD1. The sequence was obtained from a man aged 45 to 65 with urothelial cancer. The material was PBMCs, obtained around atezolizumab (anti-PD-L1) treatment. CDR3 DNA sequence: TGTGCCAGCAGTCTCGGACAGGGGAAGGGGGCCAACGTCCTGACTTTC. Protein product: CASSLGQGKGANVLTF.